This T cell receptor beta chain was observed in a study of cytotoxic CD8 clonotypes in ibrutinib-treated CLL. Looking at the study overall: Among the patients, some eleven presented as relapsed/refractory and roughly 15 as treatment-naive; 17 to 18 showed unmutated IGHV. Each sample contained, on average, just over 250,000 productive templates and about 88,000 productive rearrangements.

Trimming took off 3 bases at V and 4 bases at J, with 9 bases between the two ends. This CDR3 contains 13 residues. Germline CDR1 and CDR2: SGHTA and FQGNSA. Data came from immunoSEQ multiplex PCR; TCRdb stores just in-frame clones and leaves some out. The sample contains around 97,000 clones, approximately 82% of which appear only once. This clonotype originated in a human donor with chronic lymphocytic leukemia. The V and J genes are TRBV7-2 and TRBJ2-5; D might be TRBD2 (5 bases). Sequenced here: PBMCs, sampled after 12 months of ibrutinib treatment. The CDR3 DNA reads TGTGCCAGCAGCTTCGCTAGCCTAGAGACCCAGTACTTC. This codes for CASSFASLETQYF. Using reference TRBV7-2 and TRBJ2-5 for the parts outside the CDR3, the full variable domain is GAGVSQSPSNKVTEKGKDVELRCDPISGHTALYWYRQSLGQGLEFLIYFQGNSAPDKSGLPSDRFSAERTGGSVSTLTIQRTQQEDSAVYLCASSFASLETQYFGPGTRLLVL.